In this sample, the clone carrying this T cell receptor beta chain turned up many times. The CDR3 has 15 residues. The V gene lost 4 bases and the J gene lost 5 bases, with 17 bases spanning the gap. From RNA, the CDR3 regions of TCR beta chains were amplified and sequenced. HTBI-primed first-round RT-PCR preceded second-round multiplex PCR. MiXCR, run by TCRdb on the multiplex PCR reads, gives a single entry per CDR3 protein. This sample has roughly 610,000 distinct CDR3 sequences, with about 20% found just once. The data originate from a study of Graves' ophthalmopathy and Graves' hyperthyroidism. The chain combines TRBV12-3 or TRBV12-4 with TRBJ1-1; D is unclear. The sample taken for sequencing was peripheral blood. This TCR was recovered from a woman aged 18-29 years with stable Graves' hyperthyroidism. Some clones in this sample may be carry-over from other donors' samples. CDR3 residues: CASSYEISKKTEAFF. The CDR3 DNA is TGTGCCAGCAGTTACGAGATTTCCAAGAAGACTGAAGCTTTCTTT.